A selection of T cell receptor beta chains follows, all from one sample in a study of T-cell memory formation after mild COVID-19. Via MiXCR, TCRdb re-called the 5' RACE reads, giving one row per CDR3 protein. The data show roughly 100,000 distinct CDR3 sequences, 13% seen once. The specimen was PBMCs or a T cell subset sorted from them (not recorded which). The receptors shown here come from an adult woman who had mild COVID-19 (a few samples of this study predate the infection). Cell type and time point are not known. CDR3s include the opening cysteine and the closing phenylalanine or tryptophan. A D gene is named only where the DNA matches it firmly. Clone size appears in some rows only: once, few, many, or a class for an expanded clone.

D: -
V: TRBV4-1
size: few
J: TRBJ2-7
DNA: TGCGCCAGCAGCCATCTGAGAACCGAGCAGTACTTC
CDR3: CASSHLRTEQYF

D: -
V: TRBV12-3/TRBV12-4
size: few
J: TRBJ1-1
DNA: TGTGCCAGCAGGATGCCCTTCGGGCTCGGCACTGAAGCTTTCTTT
CDR3: CASRMPFGLGTEAFF

D: -
V: TRBV3-1
size: -
J: TRBJ2-1
DNA: TGTGCCAGCAGCCAAGGATGGGCCGGCGCCTACAATGAGCAGTTCTTC
CDR3: CASSQGWAGAYNEQFF

D: TRBD1
V: TRBV7-6
size: -
J: TRBJ1-4
DNA: TGTGCCAGCAGCTCAAGACAGGGGGCGAATACTGAAAAACTGTTTTTT
CDR3: CASSSRQGANTEKLFF

D: TRBD1
V: TRBV4-1
size: few
J: TRBJ2-7
DNA: TGCGCCAGCAGCCAGGGCCAGGGGGACTACGAGCAGTACTTC
CDR3: CASSQGQGDYEQYF

D: -
V: TRBV3-1
size: few
J: TRBJ2-3
DNA: TGTGCCAGCAGCCCAGGTGCGGCCCGGTCGGATACGCAGTATTTT
CDR3: CASSPGAARSDTQYF

D: -
V: TRBV29-1
size: many
J: TRBJ2-7
DNA: TGCAGCGTTGAAGCAGGGCTGACCGCCAACGAGCAGTACTTC
CDR3: CSVEAGLTANEQYF

D: -
V: TRBV30
size: few
J: TRBJ1-2
DNA: TGTGCCTGGCGGGGGTACTATGGCTACACCTTC
CDR3: CAWRGYYGYTF

D: TRBD2
V: TRBV7-9
size: few
J: TRBJ2-7
DNA: TGTGCCAGCAGCTTAATGCAGCGGGATATCTACGAGCAGTACTTC
CDR3: CASSLMQRDIYEQYF

D: TRBD2
V: TRBV5-1
size: few
J: TRBJ2-5
DNA: TGCGCCAGCAGCTTGCGAAGCGGGGGATGGGTGGAGACCCAGTACTTC
CDR3: CASSLRSGGWVETQYF

D: -
V: TRBV4-3
size: few
J: TRBJ2-7
DNA: TGCGCCAGCAGCCCAAGATACCGGGCCGGCGAGCAGTACTTC
CDR3: CASSPRYRAGEQYF

D: -
V: TRBV7-9
size: -
J: TRBJ2-5
DNA: TGTGCCAGCAGCTTAGAGGTCTTAGCGTCTGCCCTTCAAGAGACCCAGTACTTC
CDR3: CASSLEVLASALQETQYF

D: -
V: TRBV20-1
size: -
J: TRBJ1-2
DNA: TGCAGTGCTAGAGTACATTCCCGGGACACACAGGATGGCTACACCTTC
CDR3: CSARVHSRDTQDGYTF

D: TRBD2
V: TRBV25-1
size: -
J: TRBJ2-7
DNA: TGTGCCAGCAGTGTGGGACTAGCGAGCTACGAGCAGTACTTC
CDR3: CASSVGLASYEQYF

D: -
V: TRBV14
size: few
J: TRBJ1-3
DNA: TGTGCCAGCAGCCAGAGTACAGGTTATTCTGGAAACACCATATATTTT
CDR3: CASSQSTGYSGNTIYF

D: -
V: TRBV20-1
size: many
J: TRBJ2-7
DNA: TGCAGTGCTAGAGAATACCCGGACAGCTCCTACGAGCAGTACTTC
CDR3: CSAREYPDSSYEQYF

D: TRBD2
V: TRBV6-7
size: few
J: TRBJ2-7
DNA: TGTGCCAGCAACAGGACTAGACCAACGTACGAGCAGTACTTC
CDR3: CASNRTRPTYEQYF

D: TRBD2
V: TRBV2
size: -
J: TRBJ2-3
DNA: TGTGCCAGCAGGGACCGACTAGCGGGGGCTAGCACAGATACGCAGTATTTT
CDR3: CASRDRLAGASTDTQYF

D: -
V: TRBV7-3
size: few
J: TRBJ2-3
DNA: TGTGCCAGCAGCTTAGGAGCGACCAGCACAGATACGCAGTATTTT
CDR3: CASSLGATSTDTQYF

D: TRBD2
V: TRBV24-1
size: few
J: TRBJ2-1
DNA: TGTGCCACCAGTGTGAGGCTAGCGGGATATGGCAATGAGCAGTTCTTC
CDR3: CATSVRLAGYGNEQFF

D: TRBD2
V: TRBV5-6
size: few
J: TRBJ2-7
DNA: TGTGCCAGCAGCCCGGGGAGCGGGATAGGGAAATACTTC
CDR3: CASSPGSGIGKYF

D: TRBD1
V: TRBV4-1
size: few
J: TRBJ1-2
DNA: TGCGCCAGCAGCCCCAGGGGGGCCTCCTATGGCTACACCTTC
CDR3: CASSPRGASYGYTF

D: TRBD1
V: TRBV7-9
size: -
J: TRBJ2-7
DNA: TGTGCCAGCAGGTCACAGGGGCTGGGCGACGAGCAGTACTTC
CDR3: CASRSQGLGDEQYF

D: -
V: TRBV7-9
size: -
J: TRBJ2-7
DNA: TGTGCCAGCAGCTCTCCAGGTACCTACGAGCAGTACTTC
CDR3: CASSSPGTYEQYF

D: TRBD1
V: TRBV29-1
size: -
J: TRBJ1-6
DNA: TGCAGCGTTGAGGGACAGGGGCACCTCCACTTT
CDR3: CSVEGQGHLHF

D: -
V: TRBV14
size: few
J: TRBJ1-2
DNA: TGTGCCAGCAGCCCAACAGGGTCTAACTATGGCTACACCTTC
CDR3: CASSPTGSNYGYTF

D: -
V: TRBV5-1
size: few
J: TRBJ2-7
DNA: TGCGCCAGCAGCTTAGGGCCGACGGGAACCTACGAGCAGTACTTC
CDR3: CASSLGPTGTYEQYF

D: TRBD1
V: TRBV20-1
size: few
J: TRBJ2-7
DNA: TGCAGTGCTAGAGATCCCTCGGACAGGTACGAGCAGTACTTC
CDR3: CSARDPSDRYEQYF

D: TRBD2
V: TRBV5-1
size: few
J: TRBJ2-6
DNA: TGCGCCAGCAGCTTGGGGACTAGCGGGGGGCCCTCTGGGGCCAACGTCCTGACTTTC
CDR3: CASSLGTSGGPSGANVLTF

D: -
V: TRBV7-8
size: -
J: TRBJ2-5
DNA: TGTGCCAGCAGCTCAAGGGCGGGCATCTACGAGACCCAGTACTTC
CDR3: CASSSRAGIYETQYF